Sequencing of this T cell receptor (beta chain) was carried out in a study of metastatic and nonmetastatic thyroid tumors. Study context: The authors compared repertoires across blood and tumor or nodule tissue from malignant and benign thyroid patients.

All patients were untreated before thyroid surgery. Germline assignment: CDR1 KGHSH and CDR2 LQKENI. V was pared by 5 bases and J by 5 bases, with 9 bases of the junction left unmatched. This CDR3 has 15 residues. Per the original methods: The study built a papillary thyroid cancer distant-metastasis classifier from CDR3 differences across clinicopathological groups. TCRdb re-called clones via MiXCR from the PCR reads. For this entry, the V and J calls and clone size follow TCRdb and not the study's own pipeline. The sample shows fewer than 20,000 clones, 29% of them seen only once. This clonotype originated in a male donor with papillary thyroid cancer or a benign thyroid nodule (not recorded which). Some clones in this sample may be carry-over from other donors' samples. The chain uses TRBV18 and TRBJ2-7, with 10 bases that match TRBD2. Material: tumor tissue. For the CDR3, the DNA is TGTGCCAGCTCATCTACGCTAGCGGGAGATCACGAGCAGTACTTC. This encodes CASSSTLAGDHEQYF.